Included here is one T cell receptor beta chain sequence, with context. This clone is medium-sized (0.01 to 0.1%). Its antigen target is currently unknown. Base qualities are not at hand, and no much larger clone is one base apart. This sample is drawn from a study of PD-1 blockade in mismatch repair-deficient tumors (dated by TCRdb to the late 2010s). Regarding the research as a whole: Between late 2013 and late 2016, some 92 consecutive patients with about 11 mismatch repair-deficient cancer types, all previously treated and progressing, were enrolled in the trial. Deep sequencing of TCR CDR3 regions was used to track tumor-associated T cell clones in peripheral blood of patients responding to PD-1 blockade. The paper as a whole reports these results and caveats: Clones residing in the tumor, which were often undetectable in blood before treatment, expanded quickly after pembrolizumab and then contracted, generally before radiologic responses.

To prepare the library, the immunoSEQ multiplex PCR assay was applied. TCRdb took this table from immuneACCESS and kept in-frame rearrangements with V and J called. Such tables lack part of the clones; where checked against another copy, unresolved V genes explain under half of the gap, and the rest is unexplained. The sample table holds 40,000 or so clones, of which 79% were seen once. The ten most abundant clones make up about 23% of the sample. Mismatch repair deficiency was established in every enrolled patient by polymerase chain reaction or immunohistochemistry. A few patients who responded to pembrolizumab therapy underwent TCR sequencing. Pembrolizumab PD-1 blockade was prospectively tested in advanced mismatch repair-deficient cancers, regardless of tissue of origin, in the phase II trial. Peripheral blood T cell samples were collected serially, before PD-1 blockade began and at several time points afterward. Blood sampling times were reported as weeks after the first pembrolizumab dose.

Unmatched junction bases come to 8, with V trimmed by 2 bases and J by 4 bases. From a lookup of the germline V gene, CDR1 and CDR2 are KGHSH and LQKENI. Including cysteine and phenylalanine, the CDR3 has 15 amino acids. The CDR3 DNA has 45 bases and is translated from base 1. Rearrangement joined TRBV18 to TRBJ2-7; TRBD2 fits 7 bases in the junction. The sequence was obtained from an adult with mismatch repair-deficient cancer. Here the sequenced sample was peripheral blood, taken 4 weeks after starting pembrolizumab. The sequenced DNA: TGTGCCAGCTCACCAGGCGGGGAGGGCCGATACGAGCAGTACTTC. Its protein product is CASSPGGEGRYEQYF.